Sequencing of this TCR beta chain was carried out in a study of T-cell memory formation after mild COVID-19. At the level of the study: The two donors had largely donor-specific TCR clusters.

As regards this clonotype: The antigen is unknown.

TCRdb fed the 5' RACE reads into MiXCR, producing one record per CDR3 protein. The sample records around 300,000 distinct CDR3 sequences, over 15% being singletons. Study conclusions and caveats: Prior to infection, memory already included some responding clones, suggesting cross-reactive memory joined. Contracting clones from day 15 to 85 had balanced CD4/CD8; later expanders favoured CD4+.

V was pared by 4 bases and J by 1 base, with 11 bases of the junction left unmatched. This CDR3 contains 17 residues. The V gene's germline CDR1 is KGHDR and CDR2 SFDVKD. The TCR was taken from a man aged 18 to 29 who had mild COVID-19 (a few samples of this study predate the infection). Cell type and time point are not known. The rearrangement links TRBV24-1 to TRBJ2-5, with TRBD1 matching over 7 bases. Sequencing input: PBMCs or a T cell subset sorted from them (not recorded which). The chain's CDR3 is CATSETRYRGVQETQYF. The CDR3 bases are TGTGCCACCAGTGAGACTCGCTACAGGGGAGTCCAAGAGACCCAGTACTTC.